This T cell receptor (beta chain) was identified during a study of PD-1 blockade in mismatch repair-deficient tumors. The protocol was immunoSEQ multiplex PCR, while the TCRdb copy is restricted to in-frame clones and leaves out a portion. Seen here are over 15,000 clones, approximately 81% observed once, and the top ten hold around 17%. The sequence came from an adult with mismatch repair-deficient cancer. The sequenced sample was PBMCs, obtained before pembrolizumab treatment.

The CDR3 here is CAISVPSGEQYF. The CDR3 nucleotides are TGTGCCATCAGTGTGCCCTCGGGCGAGCAGTACTTC. The V call is TRBV10-3, the J call TRBJ2-5; no reliable D call. The J call may be mistaken, given a closer DNA end match to TRBJ2-7. Germline values: CDR1 ENHRY, CDR2 SYGVKD. The CDR3 consists of 12 residues.